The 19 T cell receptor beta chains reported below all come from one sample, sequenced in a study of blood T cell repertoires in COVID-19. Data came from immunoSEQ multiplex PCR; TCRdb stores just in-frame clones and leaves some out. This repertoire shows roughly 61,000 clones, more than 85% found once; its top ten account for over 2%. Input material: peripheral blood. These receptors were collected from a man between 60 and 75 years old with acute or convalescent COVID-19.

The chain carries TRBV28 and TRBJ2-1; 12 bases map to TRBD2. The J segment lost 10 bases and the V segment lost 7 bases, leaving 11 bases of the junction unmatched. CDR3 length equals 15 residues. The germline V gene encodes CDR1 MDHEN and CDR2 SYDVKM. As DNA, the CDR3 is TGTGCCAGCACTCAGGGACTAGCGGGTCCATGGGAGCAGTTCTTC. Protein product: CASTQGLAGPWEQFF.

In DNA, the CDR3 is TGCGCCAGCAGCGACCCCACGGGACACGGGAATGAAAAACTGTTTTTT. Residues: CASSDPTGHGNEKLFF. The gene calls are TRBV4-3 and TRBJ1-4, with D possibly being TRBD1 (6 bases). V was trimmed by 5 bases and J by 5 bases, leaving 18 bases between them. Germline CDR1 LGHNA, CDR2 YSLEER. This CDR3 region has 16 residues.

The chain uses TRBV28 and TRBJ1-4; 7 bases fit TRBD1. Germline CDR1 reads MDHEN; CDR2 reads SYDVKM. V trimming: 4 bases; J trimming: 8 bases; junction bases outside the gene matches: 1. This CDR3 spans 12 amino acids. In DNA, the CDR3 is TGTGCCAGCAGTTCGACAGGGGAAAAACTGTTTTTT. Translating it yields CASSSTGEKLFF.

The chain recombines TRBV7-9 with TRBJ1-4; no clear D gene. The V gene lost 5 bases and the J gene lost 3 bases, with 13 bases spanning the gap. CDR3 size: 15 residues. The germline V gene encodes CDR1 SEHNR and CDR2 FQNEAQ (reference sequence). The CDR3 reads CASSPSSVANEKLFF. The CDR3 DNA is TGTGCCAGCAGCCCCTCGTCGGTGGCTAATGAAAAACTGTTTTTT.

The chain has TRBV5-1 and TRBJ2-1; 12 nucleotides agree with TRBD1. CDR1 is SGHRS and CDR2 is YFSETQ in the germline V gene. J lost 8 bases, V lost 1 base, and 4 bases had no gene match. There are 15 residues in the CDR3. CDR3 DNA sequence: TGCGCCAGCAGCTTGCAGGGGACAGGGGGCGATGAGCAGTTCTTC. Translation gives CASSLQGTGGDEQFF.

The CDR3 DNA reads TGTGCCAGCAGCGTAGGGGACAGCAACTATGGCTACACCTTC. It specifies CASSVGDSNYGYTF. The rearrangement links TRBV9 to TRBJ1-2, with 7 positions matching TRBD1. Germline V CDR1 and CDR2: SGDLS, YYNGEE. Unmatched junction bases numbered 1, after V lost 0 bases and J lost 2 bases. The CDR3 loop spans 14 amino acids.

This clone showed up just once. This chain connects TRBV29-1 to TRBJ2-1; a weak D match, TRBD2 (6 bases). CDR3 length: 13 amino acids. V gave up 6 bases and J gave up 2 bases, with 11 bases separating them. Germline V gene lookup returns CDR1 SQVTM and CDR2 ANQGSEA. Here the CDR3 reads CSVRASAYNEQFF. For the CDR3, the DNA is TGCAGCGTCCGGGCTAGCGCCTACAATGAGCAGTTCTTC.

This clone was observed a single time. The CDR3, as DNA: TGTGCCAGCAGCTTAGCGGGAGGGCTCTCCTACGAGCAGTACTTC. It yields the protein CASSLAGGLSYEQYF. This chain links TRBV7-2 with TRBJ2-7; 7 bases are shared with TRBD2. The CDR3 runs to 15 residues. Per germline, CDR1 SGHTA and CDR2 FQGNSA. Trimming took 0 bases from V and 0 from J; bases not matched to a gene: 2.

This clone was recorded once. The CDR3 is CASSSGAGGPDTQYF. The CDR3 nucleotides read TGTGCCAGCAGCTCAGGAGCGGGAGGCCCAGATACGCAGTATTTT. This rearrangement joins TRBV11-3 to TRBJ2-3, with 9 positions matching TRBD2. V dropped 4 bases and J dropped 4; count of bases not matched to a gene: 6. CDR1 SGHNT and CDR2 YENEEA come from the germline V gene. CDR3 size: 15 residues.

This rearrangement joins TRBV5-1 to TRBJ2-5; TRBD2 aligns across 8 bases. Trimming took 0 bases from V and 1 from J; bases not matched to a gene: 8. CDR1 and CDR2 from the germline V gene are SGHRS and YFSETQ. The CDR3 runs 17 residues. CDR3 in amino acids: CASSLAAGGAFQETQYF. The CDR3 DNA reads TGCGCCAGCAGCTTGGCCGCGGGGGGCGCCTTCCAAGAGACCCAGTACTTC.

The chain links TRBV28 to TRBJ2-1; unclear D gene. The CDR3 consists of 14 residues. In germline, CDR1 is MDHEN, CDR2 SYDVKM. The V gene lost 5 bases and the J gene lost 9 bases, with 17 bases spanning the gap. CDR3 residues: CASSPYFNGGEQFF. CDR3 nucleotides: TGTGCCAGCAGTCCCTACTTTAACGGCGGTGAGCAGTTCTTC. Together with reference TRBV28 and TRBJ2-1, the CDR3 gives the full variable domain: DVKVTQSSRYLVKRTGEKVFLECVQDMDHENMFWYRQDPGLGLRLIYFSYDVKMKEKGDIPEGYSVSREKKERFSLILESASTNQTSMYLCASSPYFNGGEQFFGPGTRLTVL.

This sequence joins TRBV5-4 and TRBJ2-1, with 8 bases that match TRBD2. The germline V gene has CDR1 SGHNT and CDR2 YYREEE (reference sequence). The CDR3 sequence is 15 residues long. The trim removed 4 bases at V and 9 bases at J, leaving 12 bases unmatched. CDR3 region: CASSDSGLGESEQFF. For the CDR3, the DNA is TGTGCCAGCAGCGATTCGGGACTAGGGGAGAGTGAGCAGTTCTTC.

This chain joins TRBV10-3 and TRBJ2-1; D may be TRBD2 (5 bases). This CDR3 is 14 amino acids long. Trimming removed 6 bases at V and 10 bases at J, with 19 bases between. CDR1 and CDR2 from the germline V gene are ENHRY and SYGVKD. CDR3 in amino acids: CAISRIKGGEEQFF. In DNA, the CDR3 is TGTGCCATCAGCCGAATAAAAGGAGGAGAAGAGCAGTTCTTC.

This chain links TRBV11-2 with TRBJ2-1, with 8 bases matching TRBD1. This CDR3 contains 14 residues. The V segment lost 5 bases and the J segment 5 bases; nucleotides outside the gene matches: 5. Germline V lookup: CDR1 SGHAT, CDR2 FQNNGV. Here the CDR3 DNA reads TGTGCCAGCAGCACGGACAGGGTAAACAATGAGCAGTTCTTC. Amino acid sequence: CASSTDRVNNEQFF.

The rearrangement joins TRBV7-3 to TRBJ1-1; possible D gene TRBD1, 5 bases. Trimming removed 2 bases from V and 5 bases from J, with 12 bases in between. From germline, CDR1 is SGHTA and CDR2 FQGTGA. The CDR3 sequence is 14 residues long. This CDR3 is CASSLRPGGTEAFF. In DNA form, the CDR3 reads TGTGCCAGCAGCTTACGTCCCGGGGGGACTGAAGCTTTCTTT.

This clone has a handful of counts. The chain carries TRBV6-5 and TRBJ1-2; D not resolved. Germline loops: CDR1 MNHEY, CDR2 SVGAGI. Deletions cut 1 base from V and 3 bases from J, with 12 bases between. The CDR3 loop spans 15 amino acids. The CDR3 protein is CASSYFGRADYGYTF. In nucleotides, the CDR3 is TGTGCCAGCAGTTACTTCGGGAGGGCGGACTATGGCTACACCTTC.

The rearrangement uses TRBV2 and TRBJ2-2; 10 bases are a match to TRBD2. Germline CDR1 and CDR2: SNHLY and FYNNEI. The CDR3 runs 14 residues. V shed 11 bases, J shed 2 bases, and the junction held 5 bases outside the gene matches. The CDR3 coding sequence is TGTGCCGGAGCGGGAGGGCTAAACACCGGGGAGCTGTTTTTT. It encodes CAGAGGLNTGELFF.

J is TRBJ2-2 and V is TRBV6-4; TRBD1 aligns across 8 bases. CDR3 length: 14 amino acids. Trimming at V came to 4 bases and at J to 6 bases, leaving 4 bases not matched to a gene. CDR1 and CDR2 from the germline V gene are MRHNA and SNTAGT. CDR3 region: CASSGDRGAGELFF. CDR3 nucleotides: TGTGCCAGCAGTGGAGACAGGGGAGCCGGGGAGCTGTTTTTT.

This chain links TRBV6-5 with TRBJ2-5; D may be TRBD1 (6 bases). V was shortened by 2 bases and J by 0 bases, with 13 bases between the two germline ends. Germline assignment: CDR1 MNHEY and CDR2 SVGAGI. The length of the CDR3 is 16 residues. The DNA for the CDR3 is TGTGCCAGCAGTTACAGTTACAGGGTGTACCAAGAGACCCAGTACTTC. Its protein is CASSYSYRVYQETQYF.